The 17 T cell receptor beta chains below were found in one sample sequenced in a study of blood T cells in healthy people across ages. A second PCR of roughly 7 to 11 cycles used a sample-barcoded 5' primer and a J-beta primer mix. MiXCR, applied by TCRdb to the 5' RACE reads, yields one record per CDR3 protein. The table lists roughly 680,000 distinct CDR3 sequences, over 45% of them singletons. The specimen sequenced was blood. These receptors came from a woman aged 60-75 years in good health.

The chain links TRBV7-2 to TRBJ1-1; a possible D gene is TRBD1 (6 bases). Trimming cost V 6 bases and J 5 bases, with 19 bases left between them. The V gene's germline CDR1 is SGHTA and CDR2 FQGNSA. This CDR3 spans 15 amino acids. The CDR3 DNA sequence: TGTGCCAGCAGTTCATCCCTCTGGAGGGGGACTGAAGCTTTCTTT. Protein product: CASSSSLWRGTEAFF.

The chain links TRBV20-1 to TRBJ2-3, with D possibly matching TRBD1 (6 bases). Germline CDR1 reads DFQATT; CDR2 reads SNEGSKA (reference sequence). The CDR3 is 13 amino acids. V was cut by 4 bases and J by 4 bases, with 12 bases left in between. CDR3 DNA: TGCAGTGCTAATCAGGGGAGAGCAGATACGCAGTATTTT. It yields the protein CSANQGRADTQYF.

The genes are TRBV18 and TRBJ2-1, with no clear D. The CDR3 contains 12 residues. The V gene's germline CDR1 is KGHSH and CDR2 LQKENI. V was shortened by 3 bases and J by 7 bases, with 7 bases between the two germline ends. The CDR3 is CASSPRLNEQFF. DNA of the CDR3: TGTGCCAGCTCACCCAGGTTGAATGAGCAGTTCTTC. The variable domain in full, completed from reference TRBV18 and TRBJ2-1, reads NAGVMQNPRHLVRRRGQEARLRCSPMKGHSHVYWYRQLPEEGLKFMVYLQKENIIDESGMPKERFSAEFPKEGPSILRIQQVVRGDSAAYFCASSPRLNEQFFGPGTRLTVL.

This clonotype was recorded a few times. V gene TRBV29-1 combines with J gene TRBJ2-5; D might be TRBD2 (5 bases). This CDR3 contains 13 residues. The V gene lost 3 bases and the J gene lost 3 bases, with 11 bases spanning the gap. The germline V gene has CDR1 SQVTM and CDR2 ANQGSEA. This CDR3 is CSVDRQTKETQYF. In DNA form, the CDR3 reads TGCAGCGTTGATAGGCAGACTAAAGAGACCCAGTACTTC.

The V and J genes are TRBV20-1 and TRBJ2-1, with TRBD2 identical over 10 bases. The DNA matches TRBJ2-7 better at its end, which makes the J call doubtful. The germline V gene encodes CDR1 DFQATT and CDR2 SNEGSKA (reference sequence). This CDR3 comprises 15 residues. The CDR3 DNA reads TGCAGTGCCGCAAGGACTAGCGGTACGTCCAATGAGCAGTACTTC. The encoded protein is CSAARTSGTSNEQYF.

This clonotype was seen only a few times. DNA of the CDR3: TGTGCCAGCAATCAAGCGACAGGGGGCTGGGAGACCCAGTACTTC. This translates into CASNQATGGWETQYF. J is TRBJ2-5 and V is TRBV6-2 or TRBV6-3; 10 nucleotides agree with TRBD1. The CDR3 has 15 amino acids. Germline V gives CDR1 MNHEY, CDR2 SVGEGT. After removal of 7 bases from V and 5 bases from J, the junction contained 10 bases not matched to a gene.

This chain links TRBV4-3 with TRBJ2-1; 9 nucleotides agree with TRBD2. Germline V gene lookup returns CDR1 LGHNA and CDR2 YSLEER. Losses at the gene ends were 1 base for V and 9 bases for J; bases not matched to a gene: 7. The CDR3 is 15 amino acids. Here the CDR3 reads CASSQAGTSSVEQFF. The CDR3 DNA is TGCGCCAGCAGCCAAGCCGGGACTAGCAGTGTTGAGCAGTTCTTC.

J is TRBJ2-3 and V is TRBV12-3 or TRBV12-4; 7 nucleotides match TRBD1. J was trimmed by 4 bases and V by 6 bases; bases with no gene match: 7. This CDR3 is built from 14 residues. CDR3 nucleotides: TGTGCCAGCAGCCCGACAGGGACCGCAGATACGCAGTATTTT. It yields the protein CASSPTGTADTQYF.

This clonotype was picked up a small number of times. This chain connects TRBV4-3 to TRBJ2-5; D is ambiguous. The DNA matches TRBJ2-7 better at its end, which makes the J call doubtful. The CDR3 totals 13 residues. Germline CDR1 reads LGHNA; CDR2 reads YSLEER. CDR3 nucleotide sequence: TGCGCCAGCAGCCAAGACGCCCCCCACGAGCAGTACTTC. Its translation is CASSQDAPHEQYF.

The sample holds a few counts of this clonotype. This chain uses TRBV6-2 or TRBV6-3 with TRBJ1-2, with 10 bases matching TRBD1. This CDR3 contains 17 residues. Trimming took 2 bases from V and 3 from J; bases not matched to a gene: 9. Germline CDR1 and CDR2: MNHEY and SVGEGT. As DNA, the CDR3 is TGTGCCAGCAGTTACACATCCCGGGACAGGGGCGACTATGGCTACACCTTC. Its protein product is CASSYTSRDRGDYGYTF.

This chain links TRBV10-3 with TRBJ1-5; D not certain. CDR3 length: 12 amino acids. Germline loops: CDR1 ENHRY, CDR2 SYGVKD. V was trimmed by 8 bases and J by 12 bases, leaving 17 bases between them. CDR3 nucleotide sequence: TGTGCCATCCCTGATTCGCGTTGTAGCCAGCATTTT. Protein: CAIPDSRCSQHF.

The rearrangement uses TRBV18 and TRBJ1-1, with D possibly being TRBD1 (5 bases). With 5 bases removed from V and 1 base from J, the gap between germline ends came to 5 bases. The germline CDR1 and CDR2 sequences are KGHSH and LQKENI. The CDR3 extends over 12 amino acids. Written as DNA, the CDR3 is TGTGCCAGCTCAGGACAGAACACTGAAGCTTTCTTT. Translated, it gives CASSGQNTEAFF. Filled out from reference TRBV18 and TRBJ1-1, the complete variable domain reads NAGVMQNPRHLVRRRGQEARLRCSPMKGHSHVYWYRQLPEEGLKFMVYLQKENIIDESGMPKERFSAEFPKEGPSILRIQQVVRGDSAAYFCASSGQNTEAFFGQGTRLTVV.

The chain joins TRBV12-3 or TRBV12-4 to TRBJ1-6; 8 positions agree with TRBD1. CDR3 size: 14 residues. Germline trimming cut 5 bases from V and 13 bases from J; bases unmatched to any gene: 10. The CDR3: CASSPGTGPSPLHF. As DNA, the CDR3 is TGTGCCAGCAGTCCCGGGACAGGCCCTTCGCCCCTCCACTTT.

The genes are TRBV20-1 and TRBJ2-4; D gene uncertain. The germline V and J ends were trimmed by 6 bases and 1 base, with 16 bases remaining between them. The CDR3 runs to 15 residues. The germline gives CDR1 DFQATT, CDR2 SNEGSKA (reference sequence). The CDR3 region has the DNA TGCAGTGCCAAGTCCCCGTCCGTGGCCAAAAACATTCAGTACTTC. The encoded protein is CSAKSPSVAKNIQYF.

This clonotype was seen only a few times. The chain joins TRBV4-3 to TRBJ2-7; D is possibly TRBD2 (5 bases). The V gene lost 1 base and the J gene lost 0 bases, with 10 bases spanning the gap. The germline V gene encodes CDR1 LGHNA and CDR2 YSLEER. The CDR3 is 15 residues long. The CDR3 DNA reads TGCGCCAGCAGCCAAGGGAGGACCACCTCCTACGAGCAGTACTTC. As protein: CASSQGRTTSYEQYF.

The CDR3, as DNA: TGCAGTGGCCTCGACAGGGTTCAGCCCCAGCATTTT. Translated: CSGLDRVQPQHF. The chain uses TRBV20-1 and TRBJ1-5, with 7 positions matching TRBD1. Germline loops: CDR1 DFQATT, CDR2 SNEGSKA (reference sequence). Trimming at V came to 7 bases and at J to 6 bases, leaving 6 bases not matched to a gene. The CDR3 has 12 amino acids.

The rearrangement uses TRBV7-2 and TRBJ1-4, with TRBD1 as a possible D gene (5 bases). The V gene's germline CDR1 is SGHTA and CDR2 FQGNSA. The V and J ends lost 3 bases and 8 bases respectively, with 13 bases between them. The CDR3 extends over 14 amino acids. The DNA of the CDR3 is TGTGCCAGCAGCTTCTATAGGGGAAAGGAAAAACTGTTTTTT. Protein product: CASSFYRGKEKLFF.